The 14 T cell receptor beta chains given below trace back to one sample, sequenced in a study of T-cell memory formation after mild COVID-19. TCRdb independently ran MiXCR on the 5' RACE reads; one entry per CDR3 protein. The table lists 390,000 or so distinct CDR3 sequences, 16% of them singletons. The specimen sequenced was PBMCs or a T cell subset sorted from them (not recorded which). All receptors derive from a man between 18 and 29 years old who had mild COVID-19 (a few samples of this study predate the infection). Cell type and time point are not known.

The chain carries TRBV9 and TRBJ1-1, with TRBD1 as a possible D gene (6 bases). From germline, CDR1 is SGDLS and CDR2 YYNGEE. V was pared by 6 bases and J by 3 bases, with 12 bases between. The CDR3 has 13 amino acids. For the CDR3, the DNA is TGTGCCAGCACCGACAGGTCGGACACTGAAGCTTTCTTT. Protein: CASTDRSDTEAFF.

This clonotype showed up just a few times. The chain recombines TRBV28 with TRBJ2-7, with D tentatively TRBD1 (6 bases). The length of the CDR3 is 15 residues. The germline V gene has CDR1 MDHEN and CDR2 SYDVKM. V was trimmed by 3 bases and J by 3 bases, leaving 15 bases between them. As DNA, the CDR3 is TGTGCCAGCAGTTTGGCCCAGGGGCTGGGCTACGAGCAGTACGTC. Protein product: CASSLAQGLGYEQYV.

This clonotype was seen only a few times. V and J are TRBV24-1 and TRBJ2-1; 8 bases agree with TRBD2. Germline-derived CDR1 and CDR2 are KGHDR and SFDVKD. There are 16 residues in the CDR3. The V gene end was trimmed by 4 bases and the J gene end by 9 bases; junction bases not matched to a gene: 13. The CDR3 spells CATSDSSGTRYSEQFF. The CDR3 nucleotides are TGTGCCACCAGTGACTCCTCCGGGACTAGGTATAGTGAGCAGTTCTTC.

The V call is TRBV29-1, the J call TRBJ2-3, with D hard to call. This CDR3 is built from 12 residues. CDR1 and CDR2 (germline): SQVTM, ANQGSEA. V was trimmed by 4 bases and J by 8 bases, leaving 13 bases between them. In DNA, the CDR3 is TGCAGCGTTGGCGGCCCGGGTGGTACGCAGTATTTT. It translates to CSVGGPGGTQYF.

This clonotype was seen more than once but under ten times. The rearrangement uses TRBV29-1 and TRBJ1-1; no definite D call. The CDR3 length is 13 residues. V dropped 5 bases and J dropped 0 bases, with 10 bases sitting between them. In germline, CDR1 is SQVTM, CDR2 ANQGSEA. Written as DNA, the CDR3 is TGCAGCGTTCTCCTAACACTGAACACTGAAGCTTTCTTT. Translation: CSVLLTLNTEAFF.

DNA of the CDR3: TGTGCCAGCAGTTTTCGCGGGGGGGGCCCCACTTACAATGAGCAGTTCTTC. It yields the protein CASSFRGGGPTYNEQFF. The chain recombines TRBV12-3 or TRBV12-4 with TRBJ2-1; 9 nucleotides line up with TRBD2. The CDR3 is made up of 17 amino acids. Trimming removed 3 bases from V and 4 bases from J; junction bases left unmatched: 10.

This clonotype occurred a few times. The chain joins TRBV7-9 to TRBJ1-2; maybe TRBD1 (6 bases). The V and J ends lost 1 base and 4 bases respectively, with 13 bases between them. The germline CDR1 and CDR2 sequences are SEHNR and FQNEAQ (reference sequence). The CDR3 runs to 15 residues. CDR3 in DNA: TGTGCCAGCAGCTTAGGGAGCGGGGGCCTCTATGGCTACACCTTC. This translates into CASSLGSGGLYGYTF.

This clonotype came up many times. The rearrangement uses TRBV7-9 and TRBJ1-2, with 9 bases that match TRBD1. J was trimmed by 8 bases and V by 3 bases; bases with no gene match: 4. CDR3 length: 13 amino acids. CDR1 and CDR2 from the germline V gene are SEHNR and FQNEAQ (reference sequence). The chain's CDR3 is CASSLGQGDGYTF. The CDR3 region has the DNA TGTGCCAGCAGCTTGGGACAGGGAGACGGCTACACCTTC.

This clonotype came up a few times. The V call is TRBV28, the J call TRBJ1-1; unclear D gene. Germline lookup yields CDR1 MDHEN and CDR2 SYDVKM. CDR3 size: 13 residues. With 3 bases removed from V and 3 bases from J, the gap between germline ends came to 8 bases. CDR3 in DNA: TGTGCCAGCAGTTTTGTAAGGTACACTGAAGCTTTCTTT. Translated, it gives CASSFVRYTEAFF. The whole variable domain, filled in from reference TRBV28 and TRBJ1-1, reads DVKVTQSSRYLVKRTGEKVFLECVQDMDHENMFWYRQDPGLGLRLIYFSYDVKMKEKGDIPEGYSVSREKKERFSLILESASTNQTSMYLCASSFVRYTEAFFGQGTRLTVV.

V usage is TRBV27 and J usage is TRBJ1-4; a weak D match, TRBD1 (5 bases). The CDR3 has 14 amino acids. Looked up from germline, CDR1 is MNHEY and CDR2 is SMNVEV (reference sequence). Trimming cost V 6 bases and J 7 bases, with 15 bases left between them. Written as DNA, the CDR3 is TGTGCCAGCAGCGGTAGGGGAGTAGGTGAAAAACTGTTTTTT. This sequence encodes CASSGRGVGEKLFF.

The gene calls are TRBV6-5 and TRBJ1-2; TRBD1 matches 12 bases. This CDR3 is built from 13 residues. Trimming at V came to 8 bases and at J to 4 bases, leaving 2 bases not matched to a gene. In germline, CDR1 is MNHEY, CDR2 SVGAGI. For the CDR3, the DNA is TGTGCCAGCGGGGACAGGGGGCCCTATGGCTACACCTTC. It yields the protein CASGDRGPYGYTF.

Ten or more counts support this clonotype. The chain couples TRBV5-1 to TRBJ2-5; 9 bases fit TRBD2. This CDR3 region has 15 residues. The trim removed 4 bases at V and 4 bases at J, leaving 8 bases unmatched. CDR1 is SGHRS, CDR2 YFSETQ, per germline. CDR3 in DNA: TGCGCCAGCAGCACTGGCCCTAGCGGGGTAGAGACCCAGTACTTC. Amino acids: CASSTGPSGVETQYF.

The chain has TRBV7-8 and TRBJ2-1; no definite D call. This CDR3 region has 12 residues. Germline lookup yields CDR1 SGHVS and CDR2 FQNEAQ. The V end lost 5 bases, the J end lost 8 bases, and 10 bases lay between the germline ends. CDR3: CASSPVQYEQFF. The CDR3 coding sequence is TGTGCCAGCAGCCCGGTTCAGTATGAGCAGTTCTTC.

This clonotype appeared a few times. This chain uses TRBV3-1 with TRBJ2-5; D uncertain. CDR1 is LGHDT, CDR2 YNNKEL, per germline (reference sequence). CDR3 length: 11 residues. Between the trimmed V and J ends, which lost 5 bases and 7 bases, there was a span of 8 bases. The CDR3 region has the DNA TGTGCCAGCAGCACCCCGAGGACCCAGTACTTC. This sequence encodes CASSTPRTQYF.